These 31 T cell receptor beta chains were all obtained from the same sample, sequenced in a study of T cells after yellow fever vaccination. TCRdb processed the 5' RACE reads anew with MiXCR; each CDR3 protein has one entry. Seen here are around 500,000 distinct CDR3 sequences, around a fifth observed once, and the top ten hold roughly a sixth. The material was PBMCs, obtained about 21 days after the first yellow fever vaccination. These TCRs come from a man aged 18 to 29 who received the YFV17D yellow fever vaccine.

This clonotype was counted only a few times. In DNA, the CDR3 is TGTGCCAGCAGCCGGGACGGCTACCAAGAGACCCAGTACTTC. This gives the protein CASSRDGYQETQYF. The chain has TRBV7-3 and TRBJ2-5, with D possibly being TRBD1 or TRBD2 (5 bases each). The CDR3 has 14 residues. Germline values: CDR1 SGHTA, CDR2 FQGTGA. V was clipped by 5 bases and J by 0 bases, with 10 bases between them.

The chain recombines TRBV29-1 with TRBJ2-3; 8 nucleotides align to TRBD2. With V trimmed by 1 base and J by 2 bases, 5 bases remained unmatched. The CDR3 runs 15 residues. Per the germline V gene, CDR1 is SQVTM and CDR2 is ANQGSEA. The CDR3 reads CSVEGRGGVTDTQYF. As DNA, the CDR3 is TGCAGCGTTGAAGGACGGGGGGGGGTCACAGATACGCAGTATTTT.

This clonotype was observed a few times. The chain is built from TRBV5-5 and TRBJ2-3; D gene uncertain. The CDR3 has 13 amino acids. The V and J ends lost 9 bases and 2 bases respectively, with 13 bases between them. The germline gives CDR1 SGHKS, CDR2 YYEKEE (reference sequence). In DNA, the CDR3 is TGTGCCACCAGACAACCCCCCACAGATACGCAGTATTTT. Protein sequence: CATRQPPTDTQYF. Combining the CDR3 with reference TRBV5-5 and TRBJ2-3 gives the whole variable domain DAGVTQSPTHLIKTRGQQVTLRCSPISGHKSVSWYQQVLGQGPQFIFQYYEKEERGRGNFPDRFSARQFPNYSSELNVNALLLGDSALYLCATRQPPTDTQYFGPGTRLTVL.

This sequence joins TRBV24-1 and TRBJ1-1; D possibly corresponds to TRBD1 (5 bases). This CDR3 spans 12 amino acids. V lost 9 bases to trimming and J lost 3 bases, with 10 bases between them. Germline V gene sequence: CDR1 KGHDR, CDR2 SFDVKD. The CDR3 sequence is CATLRQHTEAFF. CDR3 coding DNA: TGTGCCACCCTTAGACAGCACACTGAAGCTTTCTTT.

This clonotype was observed a few times. The chain carries TRBV5-1 and TRBJ2-5, with 9 bases aligning to TRBD2. CDR3 size: 15 residues. CDR1 and CDR2 (germline): SGHRS, YFSETQ. Germline trimming cut 2 bases from V and 0 bases from J; bases unmatched to any gene: 2. For the CDR3, the DNA is TGCGCCAGCAGCTTAGGGACTAGCAACCAAGAGACCCAGTACTTC. This encodes CASSLGTSNQETQYF.

The chain combines TRBV11-2 with TRBJ2-1; maybe TRBD1 (6 bases). This CDR3 comprises 16 residues. V shed 3 bases and J shed 8 bases, with 20 bases lying between them. Germline lookup yields CDR1 SGHAT and CDR2 FQNNGV. In DNA, the CDR3 is TGTGCCAGCAGCTTGCGCCCCGACAGGTCCTTCGATGAGCAGTTCTTC. It translates to CASSLRPDRSFDEQFF.

The sample holds many counts of this clonotype. V gene TRBV29-1 combines with J gene TRBJ2-1; tentatively, D is TRBD1 or TRBD2 (5 bases each). This CDR3 is built from 12 residues. The V gene's germline CDR1 is SQVTM and CDR2 ANQGSEA. V shed 8 bases and J shed 9 bases, with 17 bases lying between them. The CDR3 is CSWGPIGFEQFF. DNA for the CDR3: TGCAGCTGGGGACCAATTGGGTTTGAGCAGTTCTTC.

The rearrangement uses TRBV5-4 and TRBJ2-1, with a tentative D call TRBD2 (6 bases). The V end lost 3 bases, the J end lost 1 base, and 11 bases lay between the germline ends. The germline CDR1 and CDR2 sequences are SGHNT and YYREEE (reference sequence). There are 15 residues in the CDR3. The CDR3 region is CASSSNGGSYNEQFF. The CDR3 bases are TGTGCCAGCAGCTCAAACGGGGGTTCCTACAATGAGCAGTTCTTC.

This sequence joins TRBV7-9 and TRBJ1-4; D perhaps matches TRBD1 (5 bases). CDR3 length: 14 residues. The germline gives CDR1 SEHNR, CDR2 FQNEAQ (reference sequence). V gave up 5 bases and J gave up 5 bases, with 12 bases separating them. Here the CDR3 reads CASSSNTGNEKLFF. The CDR3 bases are TGTGCCAGCAGCAGTAACACAGGAAATGAAAAACTGTTTTTT.

The V and J genes are TRBV12-5 and TRBJ2-4, with no clear D. Trimming cost V 0 bases and J 2 bases, with 11 bases left between them. Germline CDR1 LGHNT, CDR2 FRNRAP. This CDR3 is built from 16 residues. The CDR3 coding sequence is TGTGCTAGTGGTTTGGTATCGGCGGCCTCCAAAAACATTCAGTACTTC. Its translation: CASGLVSAASKNIQYF. The whole variable domain, filled in from reference TRBV12-5 and TRBJ2-4, reads DARVTQTPRHKVTEMGQEVTMRCQPILGHNTVFWYRQTMMQGLELLAYFRNRAPLDDSGMPKDRFSAEMPDATLATLKIQPSEPRDSAVYFCASGLVSAASKNIQYFGAGTRLSVL.

V usage is TRBV15 and J usage is TRBJ2-1; TRBD1 matches 7 bases. V was pared by 1 base and J by 1 base, with 1 base of the junction left unmatched. CDR3 length equals 15 residues. Germline CDR1 reads LNHNV; CDR2 reads YYDKDF (reference sequence). Here the CDR3 reads CATSRGDSSYNEQFF. Here the CDR3 DNA reads TGTGCCACCAGCAGAGGGGACAGTTCCTACAATGAGCAGTTCTTC.

Only a few counts were recorded for this clonotype. The V gene is TRBV28, the J gene TRBJ2-5, with 11 bases aligning to TRBD2. The CDR3 runs to 15 residues. Germline loops: CDR1 MDHEN, CDR2 SYDVKM. The ends lost 5 bases at V and 3 bases at J; junction bases unmatched: 5. CDR3 DNA sequence: TGTGCCAGCAGTGTCCTAGCGGGGGGAAAAGAGACCCAGTACTTC. Its protein is CASSVLAGGKETQYF.

The chain employs TRBV4-1 and TRBJ2-1; D unclear. The CDR3 length is 11 residues. V lost 4 bases to trimming and J lost 10 bases, with 8 bases between them. Germline lookup yields CDR1 MGHRA and CDR2 YSYEKL. CDR3 in amino acids: CASSRLREQFF. DNA of the CDR3: TGCGCCAGCAGCCGTCTCCGAGAGCAGTTCTTC.

The J gene is TRBJ2-3, the V gene TRBV5-1, with 8 bases aligning to TRBD2. V shed 7 bases, J shed 6 bases, and the junction held 7 bases outside the gene matches. This CDR3 comprises 13 residues. The V gene's germline CDR1 is SGHRS and CDR2 YFSETQ. In DNA form, the CDR3 reads TGCGCCAGCCAAGCGGGGGTTGACGATACGCAGTATTTT. This gives the protein CASQAGVDDTQYF.

In this sample, this clonotype turned up a few times. The chain combines TRBV4-2 with TRBJ1-6; D gene uncertain. With 4 bases removed from V and 7 bases from J, the gap between germline ends came to 8 bases. Germline V gene lookup returns CDR1 LGHNA and CDR2 YNFKEQ. The CDR3 extends over 13 amino acids. The CDR3 sequence is CASSPNQNSPLHF. CDR3 nucleotide sequence: TGTGCCAGCAGCCCTAATCAGAATTCACCCCTCCACTTT.

The CDR3 DNA sequence: TGTGCCAGCAGTTTAAGGGCCCCCCGCCAGTATTTT. It specifies CASSLRAPRQYF. This chain connects TRBV12-3 or TRBV12-4 to TRBJ1-3, with D uncertain. There are 12 residues in the CDR3. V lost 2 bases and J lost 16, with 15 bases in between.

The rearrangement joins TRBV23-1 to TRBJ2-1; D possibly corresponds to TRBD1 (7 bases). TRBV23-1 is recorded as an ORF, its role being uncertain. V lost 0 bases and J 1 base, leaving 16 bases between the germline ends. The CDR3 is made up of 18 amino acids. The CDR3 loop reads CASSQSGDRRESYNEQFF. CDR3 coding DNA: TGCGCCAGCAGTCAATCCGGGGACAGACGGGAGTCCTACAATGAGCAGTTCTTC.

This clonotype was counted only a few times. The CDR3 sequence: CASSYRTSGGKNTGELFF. Here the CDR3 DNA reads TGTGCCAGCAGCTACCGGACTAGCGGGGGGAAGAACACCGGGGAGCTGTTTTTT. This chain joins TRBV11-2 and TRBJ2-2, with 14 bases identical to TRBD2. The CDR3 contains 18 residues. The V gene end was trimmed by 4 bases and the J gene end by 1 base; junction bases not matched to a gene: 5. Germline V gene sequence: CDR1 SGHAT, CDR2 FQNNGV.

This chain joins TRBV20-1 and TRBJ2-1; 8 bases line up with TRBD1. Germline CDR1 DFQATT, CDR2 SNEGSKA (reference sequence). V lost 5 bases to trimming and J lost 0 bases; unmatched junction nucleotides: 3. This CDR3 is 14 amino acids long. The CDR3 is CSASTGDSYNEQFF. CDR3 bases: TGCAGTGCTTCGACAGGGGACTCCTACAATGAGCAGTTCTTC.

This clonotype was recorded a few times. V is TRBV12-3 or TRBV12-4 and J is TRBJ2-3; 8 nucleotides agree with TRBD2. The junction had 15 bases not matched to a gene; V was cut back by 7 bases and J by 6 bases. The CDR3 is 16 residues long. CDR3 in DNA: TGTGCCAGCACCTTAGATAGGACTAGCTTTAGGGATACGCAGTATTTT. Translation gives CASTLDRTSFRDTQYF.

The chain joins TRBV6-1 to TRBJ2-3, with D possibly called TRBD1 or TRBD2 (5 bases each). This CDR3 region has 15 residues. V was clipped by 4 bases and J by 1 base, with 12 bases between them. Germline loops: CDR1 MNHNS, CDR2 SASEGT. CDR3 sequence (DNA): TGTGCCAGCAGTGTTACGGTGGGGGGCACAGATACGCAGTATTTT. Protein sequence: CASSVTVGGTDTQYF.

This sequence joins TRBV7-3 and TRBJ2-2; the D gene is possibly TRBD2 (6 bases). The CDR3 sequence is 14 residues long. Trimming stripped 0 bases from V and 6 bases from J, with 8 bases between. Germline loops: CDR1 SGHTA, CDR2 FQGTGA. CDR3 loop: CASSLTGGPGELFF. In nucleotides, the CDR3 is TGTGCCAGCAGCTTAACGGGGGGTCCCGGGGAGCTGTTTTTT.

The CDR3: CASSPGLAGGELFF. The CDR3 nucleotides read TGCGCCAGCAGCCCGGGACTAGCGGGCGGGGAGCTGTTTTTT. The chain couples TRBV5-1 to TRBJ2-2, with 12 bases fitting TRBD2. V shed 4 bases, J shed 7 bases, and the junction held 2 bases outside the gene matches. In germline, CDR1 is SGHRS, CDR2 YFSETQ. The CDR3 is 14 amino acids.

This chain links TRBV28 with TRBJ2-7; TRBD1 matches at 8 bases. V lost 9 bases, J lost 3 bases, and 10 bases stayed unmatched. The CDR3 sequence is 14 residues long. CDR1 is MDHEN, CDR2 SYDVKM, per germline. The CDR3 DNA reads as TGTGCCAGTAGAGAGACAGGGGCCGGCTACGAGCAGTACTTC. Its translation is CASRETGAGYEQYF.

V and J are TRBV4-1 and TRBJ2-3; D might be TRBD1 or TRBD2, each matching 5 bases. CDR3 length: 15 residues. In germline, CDR1 is MGHRA, CDR2 YSYEKL. V was clipped by 4 bases and J by 0 bases, with 11 bases between them. The CDR3 is CASSRWDASTDTQYF. CDR3 in DNA: TGCGCCAGCAGCCGCTGGGACGCTAGCACAGATACGCAGTATTTT.

This sequence joins TRBV7-9 and TRBJ2-7; D ambiguous. Trimming shortened V by 5 bases and J by 2 bases, and 16 bases separated the two germline ends. The germline V gene encodes CDR1 SEHNR and CDR2 FQNEAQ (reference sequence). The CDR3 runs to 15 residues. In DNA form, the CDR3 reads TGTGCCAGCAGCCTCAAGGGAAAAAACCCCTACGAGCAGTACTTC. Protein: CASSLKGKNPYEQYF.

The chain recombines TRBV27 with TRBJ1-1, with D hard to call. Trimming took off 0 bases at V and 3 bases at J, with 17 bases between the two ends. This CDR3 is built from 17 residues. Germline CDR1 and CDR2: MNHEY and SMNVEV (reference sequence). The CDR3 DNA is TGTGCCAGCAGTTTATCAGGGCCCCCTGGGCTGTACACTGAAGCTTTCTTT. Residues: CASSLSGPPGLYTEAFF.

The rearrangement joins TRBV7-2 to TRBJ2-7; 9 bases agree with TRBD1. This CDR3 has 13 amino acids. The germline V gene has CDR1 SGHTA and CDR2 FQGNSA. V trimming: 6 bases; J trimming: 7 bases; junction bases outside the gene matches: 7. This CDR3 reads CASREQGAGEQYF. The DNA of the CDR3 is TGTGCCAGCAGAGAACAGGGGGCGGGGGAGCAGTACTTC. The full variable domain, in which reference TRBV7-2 and TRBJ2-7 provide the parts outside the CDR3, is GAGVSQSPSNKVTEKGKDVELRCDPISGHTALYWYRQSLGQGLEFLIYFQGNSAPDKSGLPSDRFSAERTGGSVSTLTIQRTQQEDSAVYLCASREQGAGEQYFGPGTRLTVT.

The V gene is TRBV20-1, the J gene TRBJ2-3; D ambiguous. Germline V lookup: CDR1 DFQATT, CDR2 SNEGSKA (reference sequence). The CDR3 loop spans 14 amino acids. The V gene lost 0 bases and the J gene lost 3 bases, with 10 bases spanning the gap. CDR3 loop: CSARESLGTDTQYF. The CDR3 nucleotides read TGCAGTGCTAGAGAATCCCTCGGAACAGATACGCAGTATTTT.

V usage is TRBV9 and J usage is TRBJ1-2; the D is unclear. Between the trimmed V and J ends, which lost 0 bases and 7 bases, there was a span of 10 bases. There are 13 residues in the CDR3. Per the germline V gene, CDR1 is SGDLS and CDR2 is YYNGEE. The CDR3 region is CASSVDGVGGYTF. As DNA, the CDR3 is TGTGCCAGCAGCGTAGATGGGGTTGGTGGCTACACCTTC. Using reference TRBV9 and TRBJ1-2 for the parts outside the CDR3, the full variable domain is DSGVTQTPKHLITATGQRVTLRCSPRSGDLSVYWYQQSLDQGLQFLIQYYNGEERAKGNILERFSAQQFPDLHSELNLSSLELGDSALYFCASSVDGVGGYTFGSGTRLTVV.

The chain recombines TRBV20-1 with TRBJ1-2; D is ambiguous. The germline V gene has CDR1 DFQATT and CDR2 SNEGSKA (reference sequence). The CDR3 totals 11 residues. Trimming stripped 3 bases from V and 8 bases from J, with 10 bases between. This CDR3 is CSARPDWGYTF. In DNA form, the CDR3 reads TGCAGTGCTAGGCCGGATTGGGGCTACACCTTC.